This T cell receptor (beta chain) came from a study of T cell responses to AZD1222 COVID-19 vaccine. This clone showed up just a few times. The antigen remains unidentified. The CDR3 length is 16 residues. Germline CDR1 is KGHDR and CDR2 is SFDVKD. With V trimmed by 3 bases and J by 3 bases, 3 bases remained unmatched. TCRdb keeps only in-frame clones here, not all; method: immunoSEQ multiplex PCR. The sample lists about 150,000 clones; around 89% were seen once. Study-wide results and limits: At study baseline, merely more than 5 AZD1222 recipients were seropositive. There were mostly white British donors and more females than males, and clonal diversity was possibly underestimated. Nearly half of the spike-specific TCRs reportedly recognize variant regions that carry no mutations.

This sample comprised peripheral blood, obtained on day 0 of MenACWY control vaccination. This chain connects TRBV24-1 to TRBJ2-2, with 10 bases lining up with TRBD1. The clonotype originates from an adult in good health. The CDR3 DNA is TGTGCCACCAGTGATCCGGGACAGGGGTACACCGGGGAGCTGTTTTTT. It specifies CATSDPGQGYTGELFF.